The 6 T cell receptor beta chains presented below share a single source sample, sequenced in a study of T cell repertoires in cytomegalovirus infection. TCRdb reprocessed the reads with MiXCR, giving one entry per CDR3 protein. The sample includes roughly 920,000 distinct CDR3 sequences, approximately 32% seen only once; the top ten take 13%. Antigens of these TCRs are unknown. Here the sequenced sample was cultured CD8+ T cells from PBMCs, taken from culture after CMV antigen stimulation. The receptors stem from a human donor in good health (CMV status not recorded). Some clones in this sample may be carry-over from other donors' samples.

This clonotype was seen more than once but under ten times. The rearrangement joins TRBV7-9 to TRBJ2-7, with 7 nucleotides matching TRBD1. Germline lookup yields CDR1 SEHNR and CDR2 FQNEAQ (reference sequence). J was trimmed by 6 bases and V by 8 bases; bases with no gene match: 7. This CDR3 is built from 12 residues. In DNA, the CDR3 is TGTGCCAGCTTTGGACAGGACCTCGAGCAGTACGTC. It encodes CASFGQDLEQYV.

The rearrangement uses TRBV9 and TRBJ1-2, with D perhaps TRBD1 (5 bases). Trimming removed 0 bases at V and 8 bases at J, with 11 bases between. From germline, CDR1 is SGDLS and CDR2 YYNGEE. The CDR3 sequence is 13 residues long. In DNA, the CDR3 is TGTGCCAGCAGCGTAGCGGGACCTCGCGGCTACACCTTC. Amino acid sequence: CASSVAGPRGYTF. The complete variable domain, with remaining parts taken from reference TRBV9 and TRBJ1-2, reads DSGVTQTPKHLITATGQRVTLRCSPRSGDLSVYWYQQSLDQGLQFLIQYYNGEERAKGNILERFSAQQFPDLHSELNLSSLELGDSALYFCASSVAGPRGYTFGSGTRLTVV.

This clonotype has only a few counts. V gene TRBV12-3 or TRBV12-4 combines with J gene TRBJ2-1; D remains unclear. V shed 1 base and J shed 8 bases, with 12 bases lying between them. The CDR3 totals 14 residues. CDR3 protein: CASSLGGSLDEQFF. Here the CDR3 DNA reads TGTGCCAGCAGTTTAGGGGGATCCCTCGATGAGCAGTTCTTC.

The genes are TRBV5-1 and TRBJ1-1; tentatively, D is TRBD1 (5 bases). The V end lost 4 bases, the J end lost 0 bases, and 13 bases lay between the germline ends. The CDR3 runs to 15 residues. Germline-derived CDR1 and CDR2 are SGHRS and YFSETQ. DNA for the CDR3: TGCGCCAGCAGCAGGCTCGAAGGGGTGAACACTGAAGCTTTCTTT. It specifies CASSRLEGVNTEAFF.

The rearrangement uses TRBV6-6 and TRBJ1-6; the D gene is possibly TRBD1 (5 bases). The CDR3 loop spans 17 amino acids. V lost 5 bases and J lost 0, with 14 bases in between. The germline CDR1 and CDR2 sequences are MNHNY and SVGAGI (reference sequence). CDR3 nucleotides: TGTGCCAGCAGTCTGGGACTGCAAAGCTCCTATAATTCACCCCTCCACTTT. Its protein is CASSLGLQSSYNSPLHF.

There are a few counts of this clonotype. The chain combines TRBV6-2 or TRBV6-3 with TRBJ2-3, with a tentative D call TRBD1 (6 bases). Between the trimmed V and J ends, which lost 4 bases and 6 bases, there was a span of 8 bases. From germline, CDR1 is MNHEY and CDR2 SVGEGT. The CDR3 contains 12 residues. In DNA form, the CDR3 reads TGTGCCAGCAGTTCAGGGGAGGATACGCAGTATTTT. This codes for CASSSGEDTQYF.